Given below is one TCR beta chain in context. No antigen is known for it. CDR1 and CDR2 are read off the germline V gene (reference sequence) as LNHNV and YYDKDF. The cysteine opens and the phenylalanine closes a CDR3 of 13 amino acids. DNA was not recorded. The sample originates from a study of CXCR3-negative and CXCR3-positive naive CD8 T cells (dated by TCRdb to between 2018 and 2021). Regarding the study in general: In total, about 140 million TRB reads were obtained, or roughly 1.5 +/- 0.3 million reads per library. Diversity and physicochemical repertoire analyses were performed on about 12 donors pooled from two independent experiments. For the TRBV-TRBJ cluster analysis, the naive subsets came from a handful of donors, while the memory cells came from 3 donors.

Sequencing relied on a NextSeq 550. The Human TCR Profiling Kit (MiLaboratory) was used to make UMI-labeled 5' RACE TRB cDNA libraries. The full amount of extracted RNA was used for cDNA synthesis, and the full amount of resulting cDNA was used for PCR amplification. Libraries were prepared in parallel with an identical number of PCR cycles. In the paper's pipeline: About 53,000 +/- 9,400 unique UMI-labeled TRB cDNA molecules per library were extracted with MIGEC and MiXCR, with at least two reads per UMI required. On average, roughly 40,000 +/- 10,000 functional in-frame TRB CDR3 nucleotide clonotypes lacking stop codons were found per library. After downsampling to 5000 UMI-labeled TRB molecules per sample, diversity metrics such as normalized Shannon-Wiener and Chao1 were calculated in VDJtools. VDJtools computed clonotype-size-weighted physicochemical properties of the central five CDR3 residues: interaction energy, strength, volume and Kidera factor 4. TCRdb reprocessed the reads and provides one entry for every CDR3 protein sequence; no DNA is given. TCRdb, not the original authors, processed these V and J calls. The table for this sample shows tens of thousands of distinct CDR3 sequences. The ten largest make up about 4.5% of the sample.

For each CD8+ T cell subset, flow sorting was done in triplicate, and 250,000 to 300,000 cells per subset went directly into RLT lysis buffer. Naive CD8+ T cells were defined stringently as CD45RO-CCR7+CD27+CD95- to exclude memory contaminants. Peripheral blood mononuclear cells were isolated from buffy coats using standard density gradient centrifugation. Naive CXCR3-negative and CXCR3-positive CD8+ T cells were flow-sorted using a FACSAria III. Total RNA was extracted from sorted cells with an RNeasy Mini Kit. Beyond this particular receptor, the publication reports: TRB CDR3s from CXCR3-positive naive cells showed higher hydrophobicity (lower Kidera factor 4), lower energy, and higher strength and volume indices than CXCR3-negative naive cells. Repertoire diversity was comparably high in both naive subsets but much lower in memory CD8+ T cells. Within the same donor, TRBV-TRBJ usage looked similar between naive CXCR3-negative and CXCR3-positive cells, but memory cells had distinct patterns. Because surface CD5, which has been linked to self-reactivity in mice, was comparable between naive subsets, TCR interaction strength was also inferred from TRB CDR3 physicochemical properties. Freshly isolated PBMCs were used for most assays because CXCR3 expression went down partially after cryopreservation.

Sequenced: naive CXCR3- CD8+ T cells from blood. Per the publication, the cell subset or site label means: CD45RO-CCR7+CD27+CD95- naive CD8+ T cells lacking CXCR3 (TNR3-). The sequence was obtained from a human donor in good health. Some clones in this sample may be carry-over from other donors' samples. The V and J segments used are TRBV15 and TRBJ2-7. The CDR3 region has the sequence CATSRGESSEKYF.